The 5 T cell receptor beta chains given below trace back to one sample, sequenced in a study of T cell changes during pregnancy in multiple sclerosis. The table came from immunoSEQ multiplex PCR; TCRdb's copy has only in-frame clones and leaves some out. The sample carries tens of thousands of clones, roughly nine tenths recorded once. Source: CD4+ T cells from peripheral blood mononuclear cells, taken after pregnancy. These receptors originate from a female donor with multiple sclerosis, enrolled in a pregnancy study.

The chain employs TRBV6-6 and TRBJ2-5; D unclear. This CDR3 contains 13 residues. V gave up 2 bases and J gave up 1 base, with 5 bases separating them. Germline values: CDR1 MNHNY, CDR2 SVGAGI (reference sequence). CDR3 loop: CASSYPSQETQYF. CDR3 sequence (DNA): TGTGCCAGCAGTTACCCCAGCCAAGAGACCCAGTACTTC.

The chain is built from TRBV27 and TRBJ1-1, with D possibly matching TRBD1 (6 bases). Germline V gives CDR1 MNHEY, CDR2 SMNVEV (reference sequence). V was clipped by 8 bases and J by 7 bases, with 14 bases between them. The CDR3 has 12 residues. As DNA, the CDR3 is TGTGCCAGCTTTGGACAGTTAAATGAAGCTTTCTTT. This translates into CASFGQLNEAFF.

A single count supports this clone. This chain links TRBV10-3 with TRBJ2-2; the D gene is possibly TRBD1 (7 bases). This CDR3 spans 14 amino acids. V shed 10 bases and J shed 0 bases, with 12 bases lying between them. The germline V gene has CDR1 ENHRY and CDR2 SYGVKD. CDR3 sequence (DNA): TGTGCCAGCGGGGACAGCGCGAACACCGGGGAGCTGTTTTTT. Translated: CASGDSANTGELFF.

V usage is TRBV7-8 and J usage is TRBJ2-5; 8 bases align to TRBD2. The CDR3 length is 14 residues. Germline V gene sequence: CDR1 SGHVS, CDR2 FQNEAQ. J lost 5 bases, V lost 5 bases, and 7 bases had no gene match. CDR3 DNA: TGTGCCAGCAGCCAAACGGCTAGCGGGGAGACCCAGTACTTC. This sequence encodes CASSQTASGETQYF. Drawing the rest from reference TRBV7-8 and TRBJ2-5, the complete variable domain is GAGVSQSPRYKVAKRGQDVALRCDPISGHVSLFWYQQALGQGPEFLTYFQNEAQLDKSGLPSDRFFAERPEGSVSTLKIQRTQQEDSAVYLCASSQTASGETQYFGPGTRLLVL.

The chain employs TRBV30 and TRBJ1-2, with TRBD1 as a possible D gene (5 bases). The CDR3 has 14 amino acids. V lost 0 bases and J 14 bases, leaving 22 bases between the germline ends. Germline V CDR1 and CDR2: GTSNPN, SVGIG (reference sequence). The chain's CDR3 is CAWSVDAVGREGTF. DNA of the CDR3: TGTGCCTGGAGTGTAGACGCCGTTGGCAGGGAGGGAACCTTC.